This TCR beta chain was sequenced in a study of patients and donors after allogeneic stem cell transplantation (TCRdb year 2020). Libraries were prepared through RT-PCR. Sequencing instrument: NextSeq 550. The public sequencing data were trimmed at Q25 with fastp and processed into clonotypes with MiXCR by TCRdb, which kept only in-frame beta chains. Identical CDR3 protein sequences are pooled into one entry, listed with their most common genes and DNA. The sample records about 400,000 distinct CDR3 sequences, around 15% of which are singletons. The ten largest clones capture roughly 7% of the sample. Looking up the germline V gene (reference sequence) yields CDR1 LNHDA and CDR2 SQIVND. Here V drops 0 bases and J drops 4 bases, and the junction holds 4 bases not matched to any gene. The CDR3, from cysteine to phenylalanine, totals 17 residues. Only the CDR3 DNA stays, 51 bases, in frame from base 1.

Comment on this clonotype: The clone's antigen remains unknown. Per-nucleotide qualities are absent, and no much larger clonotype sits a single base away.

This TCR came from a human donor who was either an allogeneic HSCT recipient or a stem cell or donor lymphocyte infusion donor (not recorded which). It is not recorded whose cells these are; they may come from a transplant donor. The chain couples TRBV19 to TRBJ2-3; 13 bases in the middle match TRBD2. Sequences were obtained from blood, either unsorted or a sorted T cell fraction (not recorded which). DNA sequence: TGTGCCAGTAGTATAGAGGGGACTAGCGGGATTGCAGATACGCAGTATTTT. Its product reads: CASSIEGTSGIADTQYF. With all but the CDR3 taken from the reference TRBV19 and TRBJ2-3 genes, the full variable domain is: DGGITQSPKYLFRKEGQNVTLSCEQNLNHDAMYWYRQDPGQGLRLIYYSQIVNDFQKGDIAEGYSVSREKKESFPLTVTSAQKNPTAFYLCASSIEGTSGIADTQYFGPGTRLTVL.